The sequence of this T cell receptor (beta chain) was determined in a study of T cell repertoires in cytomegalovirus infection. About the research overall: Carrying CMV and the relevant HLA type showed in public TCR beta signatures. The study, taken as a whole, reports: Public TCR beta family frequency separated CMV-and-HLA carriers, including in an independent cohort. In two of eight donors, the top clonotype was HLA-C-restricted CMV-specific.

A note on this clonotype: No antigen is known for it.

Trimming shortened V by 0 bases and J by 7 bases, and 19 bases separated the two germline ends. The CDR3 length is 16 residues. Germline V gene data show CDR1 as DFQATT and CDR2 as SNEGSKA (reference sequence). TCRdb reprocessed the reads with MiXCR, giving one entry per CDR3 protein. The sample consists of about 530,000 distinct CDR3 sequences, about 25% of them appearing once. The sequence came from a human donor in good health (CMV status not recorded). Some clones in this sample may be carry-over from other donors' samples. The chain couples TRBV20-1 to TRBJ2-1; D perhaps matches TRBD2 (6 bases). Sequenced material: PBMCs. The CDR3 DNA sequence: TGCAGTGCTAGAGATGAGGGCCTAGCGATGCGTAATGAGCAGTTCTTC. This gives the protein CSARDEGLAMRNEQFF.